The 30 T cell receptor beta chains below all came from one sample that was sequenced in a study of Ad26.COV2.S vaccination and SARS-CoV-2 variants. Clones were read by immunoSEQ multiplex PCR, and TCRdb kept only the in-frame ones, dropping some. Of roughly 320,000 clones listed, roughly 80% are singletons. Treatment noted: some 19 received Ad26.COV2.S at low or high dose, single or two shots; 5 received placebo; per-sample allocation not given. Repertoires come from day 63 after the first vaccine or placebo injection. The specimen comprised peripheral blood, sampled in a trial of Ad26.COV2.S vaccine versus placebo. These receptors were obtained from a person between 18 and 65 years old who received the Ad26.COV2.S COVID-19 vaccine or a placebo.

This clone appeared a few times. The V and J genes are TRBV5-3 and TRBJ1-2, with D unresolved. TRBV5-3 qualifies as an ORF whose function is uncertain. Trimming removed 1 base from V and 7 bases from J, with 11 bases in between. The CDR3 loop spans 13 amino acids. CDR3 protein: CARSLLSKGGYTF. The CDR3 coding sequence is TGTGCCAGAAGCTTGTTAAGCAAGGGTGGCTACACCTTC.

The chain employs TRBV3-1 (or the pseudogene TRBV3-2) and TRBJ1-1; no clear D gene. Germline CDR1 reads LGHDT; CDR2 reads YNNKEL (reference sequence). The CDR3 has 13 amino acids. V was trimmed by 2 bases and J by 7 bases, leaving 11 bases between them. The CDR3: CASSQQTLGEAFF. The CDR3 DNA reads TGTGCCAGCAGCCAACAGACTTTAGGTGAAGCTTTCTTT.

J is TRBJ1-2 and V is TRBV6-4; D is unclear. The germline CDR1 and CDR2 sequences are MRHNA and SNTAGT. This CDR3 has 14 amino acids. V lost 3 bases and J lost 8, with 16 bases in between. This CDR3 reads CASSESQNRGGYTF. The DNA for the CDR3 is TGTGCCAGCAGTGAAAGCCAAAACCGGGGAGGCTACACCTTC.

V usage is TRBV15 and J usage is TRBJ1-1; D may be TRBD1 (5 bases). V dropped 6 bases and J dropped 7 bases, with 12 bases sitting between them. This CDR3 is 12 amino acids long. Germline V gene sequence: CDR1 LNHNV, CDR2 YYDKDF (reference sequence). DNA for the CDR3: TGTGCCACCAGTCTCGGAAGGGGTGAAGCTTTCTTT. This translates into CATSLGRGEAFF.

The V call is TRBV10-2, the J call TRBJ1-2; TRBD1 agrees at 7 bases. J lost 2 bases, V lost 6 bases, and 6 bases had no gene match. Germline CDR1 is WSHSY and CDR2 is SAAADI. CDR3 size: 14 residues. As DNA, the CDR3 is TGCGCCAGCAGGCGACAGGGTTTGAACTATGGCTACACCTTC. This codes for CASRRQGLNYGYTF.

The chain recombines TRBV3-1 (or the pseudogene TRBV3-2) with TRBJ2-1, with 8 positions matching TRBD2. From germline, CDR1 is LGHDT and CDR2 YNNKEL (reference sequence). The CDR3 consists of 13 residues. After removal of 5 bases from V and 10 bases from J, the junction contained 7 bases not matched to a gene. The CDR3 spells CASSSSGGREQFF. The CDR3 nucleotides read TGTGCCAGCAGCTCCTCGGGGGGGCGAGAGCAGTTCTTC.

The chain recombines TRBV27 with TRBJ2-1; maybe TRBD2 (7 bases). The CDR3 loop spans 16 amino acids. The germline V gene encodes CDR1 MNHEY and CDR2 SMNVEV (reference sequence). V was shortened by 5 bases and J by 4 bases, with 18 bases between the two germline ends. The CDR3 loop is CASSASRGGPYNEQFF. The CDR3 nucleotides read TGTGCCAGCAGTGCATCTAGGGGGGGGCCTTACAATGAGCAGTTCTTC.

V and J are TRBV5-1 and TRBJ1-1; tentatively, D is TRBD1 (6 bases). Trimming took 2 bases from V and 5 from J, leaving 10 bases between them. There are 13 residues in the CDR3. The V gene's germline CDR1 is SGHRS and CDR2 YFSETQ. The CDR3 nucleotides are TGCGCCAGCAGCTTACTACAGGGAACTGAAGCTTTCTTT. Its protein product is CASSLLQGTEAFF.

In its sample, this clone was seen many times. The J gene is TRBJ1-2, the V gene TRBV9; D gene unclear. Trimming shortened V by 4 bases and J by 8 bases, and 12 bases separated the two germline ends. CDR1 is SGDLS, CDR2 YYNGEE, per germline. The CDR3 spans 12 residues. CDR3 sequence (DNA): TGTGCCAGCAGCAGCGCGGGCCGAGGCTACACCTTC. Translation: CASSSAGRGYTF.

The rearrangement joins TRBV11-2 to TRBJ1-3; D is perhaps TRBD1 (5 bases). The V end lost 5 bases, the J end lost 0 bases, and 8 bases lay between the germline ends. In germline, CDR1 is SGHAT, CDR2 FQNNGV. This CDR3 has 14 amino acids. The CDR3 here is CASSGGGSGNTIYF. The CDR3 DNA follows: TGTGCCAGCAGCGGGGGGGGCTCTGGAAACACCATATATTTT.

This clone was seen a handful of times. This chain links TRBV12-3 or TRBV12-4 with TRBJ1-6; 8 bases agree with TRBD1. The CDR3 loop spans 13 amino acids. J was trimmed by 6 bases and V by 8 bases; bases with no gene match: 3. The CDR3 DNA sequence: TGTGCCAGCCAAGGACAGGGTAATTCACCCCTCCACTTT. The encoded protein is CASQGQGNSPLHF.

This chain connects TRBV5-1 to TRBJ1-1, with a tentative D call TRBD1 (5 bases). Per the germline V gene, CDR1 is SGHRS and CDR2 is YFSETQ. The V and J ends lost 3 bases and 3 bases respectively, with 12 bases between them. The CDR3 is 14 residues long. The CDR3 DNA is TGCGCCAGCAGCTCGGGGCTTGGGGACACTGAAGCTTTCTTT. Its translation is CASSSGLGDTEAFF.

The gene calls are TRBV5-1 and TRBJ2-2; D call uncertain. CDR3 length equals 16 residues. Germline lookup yields CDR1 SGHRS and CDR2 YFSETQ. Deletions cut 1 base from V and 1 base from J, with 11 bases between. The CDR3 DNA reads as TGCGCCAGCAGCTTGACTCCAACGAGGAACACCGGGGAGCTGTTTTTT. Its translation: CASSLTPTRNTGELFF.

J is TRBJ1-2 and V is TRBV6-6, with TRBD1 identical over 10 bases. Looked up from germline, CDR1 is MNHNY and CDR2 is SVGAGI (reference sequence). The CDR3 loop spans 16 amino acids. Losses at the gene ends were 5 bases for V and 1 base for J; bases not matched to a gene: 7. The CDR3 nucleotides read TGTGCCAGCAGTCCAAGACAGGGGGCGCTTAACTATGGCTACACCTTC. It specifies CASSPRQGALNYGYTF.

This chain joins TRBV11-2 and TRBJ2-2, with a weak D call TRBD1 (5 bases). From germline, CDR1 is SGHAT and CDR2 FQNNGV. Trimming stripped 4 bases from V and 7 bases from J, with 10 bases between. The CDR3 is 13 residues long. The CDR3 DNA is TGTGCCAGCAGCTCACAGGCCAGCGGGGAGCTGTTTTTT. Its translation: CASSSQASGELFF. Complete variable domain (other parts from reference TRBV11-2 and TRBJ2-2): EAGVAQSPRYKIIEKRQSVAFWCNPISGHATLYWYQQILGQGPKLLIQFQNNGVVDDSQLPKDRFSAERLKGVDSTLKIQPAKLEDSAVYLCASSSQASGELFFGEGSRLTVL.

This clone was seen a single time. V and J are TRBV2 and TRBJ2-1, with a weak D call TRBD1 (5 bases). The V and J ends lost 3 bases and 0 bases respectively, with 9 bases between them. There are 15 residues in the CDR3. Germline V gene lookup returns CDR1 SNHLY and CDR2 FYNNEI. In DNA form, the CDR3 reads TGTGCCAGCAGTGAGGGGCCCATCTCCTACAATGAGCAGTTCTTC. This translates into CASSEGPISYNEQFF. Supplemented by reference TRBV2 and TRBJ2-1, the full variable domain reads EPEVTQTPSHQVTQMGQEVILRCVPISNHLYFYWYRQILGQKVEFLVSFYNNEISEKSEIFDDQFSVERPDGSNFTLKIRSTKLEDSAMYFCASSEGPISYNEQFFGPGTRLTVL.

The chain recombines TRBV28 with TRBJ2-7, with D perhaps TRBD1 (5 bases). V lost 3 bases and J 4 bases, leaving 7 bases between the germline ends. The germline V gene has CDR1 MDHEN and CDR2 SYDVKM. This CDR3 has 12 residues. CDR3 nucleotides: TGTGCCAGCAGTTTGACAGTTTACGAGCAGTACTTC. Its protein product is CASSLTVYEQYF. The whole variable domain, filled in from reference TRBV28 and TRBJ2-7, reads DVKVTQSSRYLVKRTGEKVFLECVQDMDHENMFWYRQDPGLGLRLIYFSYDVKMKEKGDIPEGYSVSREKKERFSLILESASTNQTSMYLCASSLTVYEQYFGPGTRLTVT.

J is TRBJ2-2 and V is TRBV5-1; D unclear. The CDR3 has 14 residues. Trimming left V 5 bases short and J 0 bases short, with 8 bases between. Germline V gene sequence: CDR1 SGHRS, CDR2 YFSETQ. The CDR3 DNA sequence: TGCGCCAGCAGGGTAGGGACGAACACCGGGGAGCTGTTTTTT. The encoded protein is CASRVGTNTGELFF.

This clone was seen just once. This chain links TRBV28 with TRBJ2-1; D not certain. Germline loops: CDR1 MDHEN, CDR2 SYDVKM. The CDR3 has 12 residues. The germline V and J ends were trimmed by 2 bases and 7 bases, with 6 bases remaining between them. The CDR3 sequence is CASSLTRNEQFF. CDR3 in DNA: TGTGCCAGCAGTTTAACAAGAAATGAGCAGTTCTTC.

V gene TRBV2 combines with J gene TRBJ1-5; 7 bases line up with TRBD1. The V gene's germline CDR1 is SNHLY and CDR2 FYNNEI. The CDR3 totals 15 residues. The V segment lost 6 bases and the J segment 1 base; nucleotides outside the gene matches: 6. The CDR3 coding sequence is TGTGCCAGCAGGCGAGAACAGGGGAGCAATCAGCCCCAGCATTTT. This sequence encodes CASRREQGSNQPQHF. The variable domain in full, completed from reference TRBV2 and TRBJ1-5, reads EPEVTQTPSHQVTQMGQEVILRCVPISNHLYFYWYRQILGQKVEFLVSFYNNEISEKSEIFDDQFSVERPDGSNFTLKIRSTKLEDSAMYFCASRREQGSNQPQHFGDGTRLSIL.

The chain has TRBV9 and TRBJ2-2, with TRBD1 identical over 7 bases. Germline loops: CDR1 SGDLS, CDR2 YYNGEE. V dropped 7 bases and J dropped 1; count of bases not matched to a gene: 13. The length of the CDR3 is 17 residues. CDR3 DNA sequence: TGTGCCAGCCCTACAGGGGCCATGATCAAGAACACCGGGGAGCTGTTTTTT. It translates to CASPTGAMIKNTGELFF.

The genes are TRBV4-1 and TRBJ2-5; D gene unclear. The germline V gene has CDR1 MGHRA and CDR2 YSYEKL. Trimming shortened V by 1 base and J by 5 bases, and 23 bases separated the two germline ends. The CDR3 is 18 amino acids. As DNA, the CDR3 is TGCGCCAGCAGCCAAGGGATTAGTGGGTCCCCGGTGGAGGAGACCCAGTACTTC. Amino acids: CASSQGISGSPVEETQYF.

The chain carries TRBV7-9 and TRBJ1-5; the D is unclear. With 5 bases removed from V and 6 bases from J, the gap between germline ends came to 14 bases. Germline CDR1 reads SEHNR; CDR2 reads FQNEAQ (reference sequence). The CDR3 spans 14 residues. CDR3 sequence: CASSPGGEGQPQHF. Written as DNA, the CDR3 is TGTGCCAGCAGCCCAGGCGGGGAAGGTCAGCCCCAGCATTTT.

The DNA for the CDR3 is TGTGCCAGCAGCTCGGGACTAGCGGGGGTCAATGAGCAGTTCTTC. As protein: CASSSGLAGVNEQFF. The rearrangement links TRBV7-6 to TRBJ2-1, with TRBD2 matching 14 bases. The V and J ends lost 4 bases and 6 bases, in that order; junction bases with no gene match: 2. Germline V lookup: CDR1 SGHVS, CDR2 FNYEAQ. The CDR3 consists of 15 residues.

There are a few counts of this clone. V and J are TRBV3-1 (or the pseudogene TRBV3-2) and TRBJ1-6, with D hard to call. Trimming stripped 1 base from V and 3 bases from J, with 16 bases between. The CDR3 contains 18 residues. In germline, CDR1 is LGHDT, CDR2 YNNKEL (reference sequence). The CDR3 loop is CASSQAFPRGSYNSPLHF. CDR3 nucleotides: TGTGCCAGCAGCCAAGCTTTCCCTCGCGGGAGCTATAATTCACCCCTCCACTTT.

The chain is built from TRBV19 and TRBJ2-1; 10 bases line up with TRBD2. With V trimmed by 5 bases and J by 2 bases, 3 bases remained unmatched. CDR1 is LNHDA, CDR2 SQIVND, per germline (reference sequence). The CDR3 covers 15 residues. CDR3 sequence: CASSPSGGAYNEQFF. The CDR3, as DNA: TGTGCCAGTAGTCCCAGCGGGGGGGCCTACAATGAGCAGTTCTTC.

V and J are TRBV27 and TRBJ1-1; D may be TRBD1 (5 bases). Trimming removed 2 bases at V and 1 base at J, with 11 bases between. Per germline, CDR1 MNHEY and CDR2 SMNVEV (reference sequence). The CDR3 runs to 15 residues. CDR3 nucleotides: TGTGCCAGCAGTTTAAACCCAGGGCCGAACACTGAAGCTTTCTTT. Its translation is CASSLNPGPNTEAFF.

The V gene is TRBV28, the J gene TRBJ2-1, with D perhaps assigned TRBD1 or TRBD2 (6 bases each). The ends were cut back, 7 bases at V and 4 bases at J, with 14 bases in the middle. From germline, CDR1 is MDHEN and CDR2 SYDVKM. This CDR3 region has 14 residues. CDR3 coding DNA: TGTGCCAGCATCAATAGGGGGGCGTACAATGAGCAGTTCTTC. Translation: CASINRGAYNEQFF.

The chain couples TRBV2 to TRBJ1-2; the D gene is possibly TRBD1 (5 bases). From germline, CDR1 is SNHLY and CDR2 FYNNEI. The CDR3 loop spans 15 amino acids. Trimming took 2 bases from V and 2 from J, leaving 12 bases between them. In DNA, the CDR3 is TGTGCCAGCAGTGAATTCCCGGCAGGGAACTATGGCTACACCTTC. Its translation: CASSEFPAGNYGYTF.

The V and J genes are TRBV2 and TRBJ2-1; TRBD2 matches at 12 bases. The CDR3 totals 18 residues. CDR1 SNHLY and CDR2 FYNNEI come from the germline V gene. Germline trimming cut 7 bases from V and 4 bases from J; bases unmatched to any gene: 14. The CDR3 bases are TGTGCCAGCATCCTTACTAGCGGGGGGACCCGTTCTTACAATGAGCAGTTCTTC. It encodes CASILTSGGTRSYNEQFF.